The T cell receptor beta chain under discussion was sequenced for a study of T cell responses to AZD1222 COVID-19 vaccine. Comments on this clone: Antigen: not known.

The V gene's germline CDR1 is SGHTA and CDR2 FQGNSA. The CDR3 contains 13 residues. V lost 8 bases and J lost 1, with 11 bases in between. Libraries were prepared by immunoSEQ multiplex PCR; TCRdb keeps only in-frame clonotypes and omits some of them. The sample gives tens of thousands of clones, approximately 78% of which show up once; around 20% is in the top ten. Study outcomes and limitations: Spike-specific TCR depth and breadth grew after two AZD1222 doses. Sampled repertoires all dated from after the peak T cell response. The sample set comprised mostly white British donors with more females, and clonal diversity was possibly underestimated.

This chain connects TRBV7-2 to TRBJ1-1; possibly TRBD1 for D (5 bases). This specimen was peripheral blood, taken on day 0 of AZD1222 vaccination. This TCR was sampled from an adult in good health. Here the CDR3 reads CASARQQNTEAFF. The CDR3 nucleotides read TGTGCCAGCGCGAGACAGCAGAACACTGAAGCTTTCTTT. The complete variable domain, with remaining parts taken from reference TRBV7-2 and TRBJ1-1, reads GAGVSQSPSNKVTEKGKDVELRCDPISGHTALYWYRQSLGQGLEFLIYFQGNSAPDKSGLPSDRFSAERTGGSVSTLTIQRTQQEDSAVYLCASARQQNTEAFFGQGTRLTVV.